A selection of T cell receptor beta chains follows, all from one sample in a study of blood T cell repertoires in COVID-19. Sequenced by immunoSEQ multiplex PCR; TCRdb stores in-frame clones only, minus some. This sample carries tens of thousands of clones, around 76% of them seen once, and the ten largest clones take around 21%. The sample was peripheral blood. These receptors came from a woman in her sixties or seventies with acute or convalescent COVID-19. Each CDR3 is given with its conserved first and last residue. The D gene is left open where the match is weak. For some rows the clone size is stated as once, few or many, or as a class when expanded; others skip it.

cdr3_nt: TGTGCCACCAGTGATTTTTTACAGGAGAGCTCCTACGAGCAGTACTTC
cdr3_aa: CATSDFLQESSYEQYF
d_call: .
j_call: TRBJ2-7
v_call: TRBV24-1
clone_size: .

cdr3_nt: TGTGCCAGCTCGAAAAGCCTCTGGGGGGGTTACGAGCAGTACTTC
cdr3_aa: CASSKSLWGGYEQYF
d_call: TRBD2
j_call: TRBJ2-7
v_call: TRBV28
clone_size: .

cdr3_nt: TGTGCCAGCAGCTTAGGAGAGGTTCGTGATGAAGCTTTCTTT
cdr3_aa: CASSLGEVRDEAFF
d_call: .
j_call: TRBJ1-1
v_call: TRBV13
clone_size: few

cdr3_nt: TGTGCCAGCAGTTGGAGCTCTGGAAACACCATATATTTT
cdr3_aa: CASSWSSGNTIYF
d_call: .
j_call: TRBJ1-3
v_call: TRBV11-2
clone_size: .

cdr3_nt: TGTGCCAGCAGTGAAGCTTTAACAGGGATGAGCACTGAAGCTTTCTTT
cdr3_aa: CASSEALTGMSTEAFF
d_call: .
j_call: TRBJ1-1
v_call: TRBV6-1
clone_size: .

cdr3_nt: TGTGCCAGCAGCCCCGGGACTCTGGATGAGCAGTTCTTC
cdr3_aa: CASSPGTLDEQFF
d_call: .
j_call: TRBJ2-1
v_call: TRBV7-8
clone_size: .

cdr3_nt: TGTGCCAGCTCTCGGGAGGAAATCGGGGAGCTGTTTTTT
cdr3_aa: CASSREEIGELFF
d_call: TRBD2
j_call: TRBJ2-2
v_call: TRBV6-5
clone_size: few

cdr3_nt: TGTGCCAGCAGTACACCGGGACAGGGAGGAGGGACCCTCGAGCTGTTTTTT
cdr3_aa: CASSTPGQGGGTLELFF
d_call: TRBD1
j_call: TRBJ2-2
v_call: TRBV27
clone_size: once

cdr3_nt: TGTGCCAGCAGCCAAGATCTTAGTAACTATGGCTACACCTTC
cdr3_aa: CASSQDLSNYGYTF
d_call: .
j_call: TRBJ1-2
v_call: TRBV4-2
clone_size: once

cdr3_nt: TGTGCCAGCAGCCCCGGGACAGTTGGGGACACCATATATTTT
cdr3_aa: CASSPGTVGDTIYF
d_call: TRBD1
j_call: TRBJ1-3
v_call: TRBV3-1/TRBV3-2
clone_size: .

cdr3_nt: TGTGCCAGCAGGAACCCGGACTCCCAAGAGACCCAGTACTTC
cdr3_aa: CASRNPDSQETQYF
d_call: .
j_call: TRBJ2-5
v_call: TRBV5-4
clone_size: .

cdr3_nt: TGTGCCAGCCAAACTAGCGGGAACTACAATGAGCAGTTCTTC
cdr3_aa: CASQTSGNYNEQFF
d_call: TRBD2
j_call: TRBJ2-1
v_call: TRBV7-6
clone_size: .

cdr3_nt: TGTGCCAGCAGCCAAGAAGCAGGGGGCTCTAACTATGGCTACACCTTC
cdr3_aa: CASSQEAGGSNYGYTF
d_call: TRBD1
j_call: TRBJ1-2
v_call: TRBV4-2
clone_size: once

cdr3_nt: TGTGCCATCAGTCAAGCCCCAGGGTCCTACGAGCAGTACTTC
cdr3_aa: CAISQAPGSYEQYF
d_call: .
j_call: TRBJ2-7
v_call: TRBV10-3
clone_size: .

cdr3_nt: TGCGCCAGCAGCATTGGCGCGGAGGGAGGATATGGCTACACCTTC
cdr3_aa: CASSIGAEGGYGYTF
d_call: .
j_call: TRBJ1-2
v_call: TRBV5-1
clone_size: .

cdr3_nt: TGTGCCAGCAGCGTCCGGGTAGACGAGCAGTACTTC
cdr3_aa: CASSVRVDEQYF
d_call: .
j_call: TRBJ2-7
v_call: TRBV5-6
clone_size: .

cdr3_nt: TGTGCCAGCAGCAGCCCGGGAGGACTAGCGGGGGGGGAGCAGTTCTTC
cdr3_aa: CASSSPGGLAGGEQFF
d_call: TRBD2
j_call: TRBJ2-1
v_call: TRBV9
clone_size: few

cdr3_nt: TGTGCCAGCTCCGGGACAACTGGAAACACCATATATTTT
cdr3_aa: CASSGTTGNTIYF
d_call: .
j_call: TRBJ1-3
v_call: TRBV6-5
clone_size: .

cdr3_nt: TGTGCCGCTTCAGGGGGGCTTTACACCGGGGAGCTGTTTTTT
cdr3_aa: CAASGGLYTGELFF
d_call: .
j_call: TRBJ2-2
v_call: TRBV6-5
clone_size: .

cdr3_nt: TGTGCCAGCAGCTTATTCGCGGGGGGACTCAATGAGCAGTTCTTC
cdr3_aa: CASSLFAGGLNEQFF
d_call: TRBD2
j_call: TRBJ2-1
v_call: TRBV7-2
clone_size: .

cdr3_nt: TGTGCCAGCTCACCCCGGACAGGGGCATACACCGGGGAGCTGTTTTTT
cdr3_aa: CASSPRTGAYTGELFF
d_call: TRBD1
j_call: TRBJ2-2
v_call: TRBV18
clone_size: .

cdr3_nt: TGTGCCAGCAGCTTAGGAGTTCTACCTAGCACAGATACGCAGTATTTT
cdr3_aa: CASSLGVLPSTDTQYF
d_call: .
j_call: TRBJ2-3
v_call: TRBV11-2
clone_size: .

cdr3_nt: TGTGCCAGTAGTGGCAGGACAGGGGGCTCTCGTCCCACTGAAGCTTTCTTT
cdr3_aa: CASSGRTGGSRPTEAFF
d_call: TRBD1
j_call: TRBJ1-1
v_call: TRBV19
clone_size: few

cdr3_nt: TGTGCCAGTAGTACTGACAGGGTAGGCCAGCCCCAGCATTTT
cdr3_aa: CASSTDRVGQPQHF
d_call: TRBD1
j_call: TRBJ1-5
v_call: TRBV19
clone_size: .

cdr3_nt: TGTGCCAGCAGCGCCGGGTCGGTGTTTTTGGCCTACGAGCAGTACTTC
cdr3_aa: CASSAGSVFLAYEQYF
d_call: .
j_call: TRBJ2-7
v_call: TRBV9
clone_size: .

cdr3_nt: TGTGCCACCAGTGACCCAGCACAGGGGGCGAAATACGAGCAGTACTTC
cdr3_aa: CATSDPAQGAKYEQYF
d_call: TRBD1
j_call: TRBJ2-7
v_call: TRBV24-1
clone_size: .